This T cell receptor (beta chain) was found in a study of blood T cells in healthy people across ages. Study outcomes and limitations: Long-lived donors exceeded aged donors in naive CD4+ cells and diversity. The study could not conclusively compare naive and antigen-experienced cells, given its unsorted PBMCs.

On this clonotype: What it recognizes is unknown.

Primers used in a second PCR of roughly 6 to 12 cycles were a sample-barcoded 5' primer and a J-beta primer mix. All samples gave at least 2.5 million CDR3-containing paired-end reads. TCRdb re-called the 5' RACE reads through MiXCR, storing one row per CDR3 protein. The sample shows about 650,000 distinct CDR3 sequences, roughly half of them seen only once. The CDR3 runs 12 residues. Germline trimming cut 7 bases from V and 10 bases from J; bases unmatched to any gene: 9. Germline assignment: CDR1 DFQATT and CDR2 SNEGSKA (reference sequence). This clonotype originated in an elderly woman in good health. The chain couples TRBV20-1 to TRBJ1-4, with 7 bases matching TRBD1. Sequenced input: blood. The CDR3 coding sequence is TGCAGTGTAGACGACAGGGAGGGAAAACTGTTTTTT. It translates to CSVDDREGKLFF.